A single sample is the source of the 14 T cell receptor beta chains below, sequenced in a study of T cell responses to AZD1222 COVID-19 vaccine. This table comes from immunoSEQ multiplex PCR, and its TCRdb copy is limited to in-frame clones, with some not included. The data hold tens of thousands of clones, with roughly four fifths observed a single time. Sequenced material: peripheral blood, taken 28 days after the second AZD1222 dose. These TCRs come from an adult who received the AZD1222 COVID-19 vaccine.

This clone was seen a handful of times. The genes are TRBV28 and TRBJ2-7; a possible D gene is TRBD2 (5 bases). The CDR3 totals 13 residues. Germline V gene lookup returns CDR1 MDHEN and CDR2 SYDVKM. V was cut by 5 bases and J by 5 bases, with 13 bases left in between. Here the CDR3 reads CASSLLRGDEQYF. The CDR3 region has the DNA TGTGCCAGCAGTCTTCTTCGGGGAGACGAGCAGTACTTC. The full variable domain, rest sourced from reference TRBV28 and TRBJ2-7, is DVKVTQSSRYLVKRTGEKVFLECVQDMDHENMFWYRQDPGLGLRLIYFSYDVKMKEKGDIPEGYSVSREKKERFSLILESASTNQTSMYLCASSLLRGDEQYFGPGTRLTVT.

The gene calls are TRBV28 and TRBJ1-1, with D possibly matching TRBD1 (5 bases). V shed 6 bases and J shed 5 bases, with 13 bases lying between them. The length of the CDR3 is 13 residues. CDR1 and CDR2 (germline): MDHEN, SYDVKM. The CDR3 is CASRSQGRTEAFF. The CDR3 DNA is TGTGCCAGCAGATCCCAGGGAAGGACTGAAGCTTTCTTT.

The V call is TRBV11-2, the J call TRBJ2-3; no clear D. CDR3 length: 16 amino acids. CDR1 and CDR2 from the germline V gene are SGHAT and FQNNGV. Trimming removed 5 bases from V and 1 base from J, with 16 bases in between. CDR3 region: CASSPWTTYGTDTQYF. The CDR3 nucleotides read TGTGCCAGCAGCCCATGGACCACGTACGGCACAGATACGCAGTATTTT. Full variable domain (rest looked up from reference TRBV11-2 and TRBJ2-3): EAGVAQSPRYKIIEKRQSVAFWCNPISGHATLYWYQQILGQGPKLLIQFQNNGVVDDSQLPKDRFSAERLKGVDSTLKIQPAKLEDSAVYLCASSPWTTYGTDTQYFGPGTRLTVL.

This clone is a singleton in its sample. The CDR3 region is CASSAPGTSGTYEQYF. CDR3 coding DNA: TGTGCCAGTAGTGCCCCCGGGACTAGCGGGACTTACGAGCAGTACTTC. V is TRBV19 and J is TRBJ2-7, with 13 bases aligning to TRBD2. The CDR3 covers 16 residues. Germline V gene lookup returns CDR1 LNHDA and CDR2 SQIVND (reference sequence). V trimming: 5 bases; J trimming: 4 bases; junction bases outside the gene matches: 8. The entire variable domain, with the rest obtained from reference TRBV19 and TRBJ2-7, is as follows: DGGITQSPKYLFRKEGQNVTLSCEQNLNHDAMYWYRQDPGQGLRLIYYSQIVNDFQKGDIAEGYSVSREKKESFPLTVTSAQKNPTAFYLCASSAPGTSGTYEQYFGPGTRLTVT.

The V call is TRBV7-9, the J call TRBJ2-7; 7 positions match TRBD1. Germline V gene data show CDR1 as SEHNR and CDR2 as FQNEAQ (reference sequence). The CDR3 has 13 residues. Unmatched junction bases numbered 1, after V lost 2 bases and J lost 3 bases. The DNA of the CDR3 is TGTGCCAGCAGCTTACGGGACAGCTACGAGCAGTACTTC. Translation gives CASSLRDSYEQYF.

CDR3 region: CASSVVSGTGNTIYF. CDR3 coding DNA: TGTGCCAGCAGCGTAGTTTCTGGAACTGGAAACACCATATATTTT. The chain joins TRBV9 to TRBJ1-3; D ambiguous. Between the trimmed V and J ends, which lost 0 bases and 2 bases, there was a span of 9 bases. This CDR3 is 15 amino acids long. CDR1 is SGDLS, CDR2 YYNGEE, per germline.

The count of this clone is one. V and J are TRBV28 and TRBJ1-2, with D uncertain. This CDR3 contains 12 residues. V lost 5 bases and J lost 4, with 8 bases in between. The germline V gene encodes CDR1 MDHEN and CDR2 SYDVKM. The CDR3 protein is CASSVSAYGYTF. The CDR3 DNA follows: TGTGCCAGCAGTGTTTCTGCCTATGGCTACACCTTC.

The CDR3 bases are TGTGCCAGCAGTTACTCGAACGGACACGAGCAGTACTTC. This codes for CASSYSNGHEQYF. V is TRBV6-5 and J is TRBJ2-7; D unclear. The CDR3 consists of 13 residues. Trimming removed 0 bases from V and 5 bases from J, with 8 bases in between. Germline CDR1 is MNHEY and CDR2 is SVGAGI.

The gene calls are TRBV7-9 and TRBJ1-1; a possible D gene is TRBD1 (6 bases). The CDR3 totals 14 residues. Trimming stripped 3 bases from V and 0 bases from J, with 8 bases between. The germline V gene has CDR1 SEHNR and CDR2 FQNEAQ (reference sequence). Here the CDR3 reads CASSLTGMNTEAFF. CDR3 nucleotide sequence: TGTGCCAGCAGCTTGACAGGAATGAACACTGAAGCTTTCTTT.

The chain uses TRBV5-1 and TRBJ1-1; D might be TRBD1 (6 bases). The CDR3 extends over 14 amino acids. Deletions cut 4 bases from V and 8 bases from J, with 18 bases between. Looked up from germline, CDR1 is SGHRS and CDR2 is YFSETQ. The DNA of the CDR3 is TGCGCCAGCAGCGAGGACCAGGGGATTCGGGAAGCTTTCTTT. This sequence encodes CASSEDQGIREAFF.

The chain combines TRBV27 with TRBJ2-2, with 14 bases lining up with TRBD2. This CDR3 has 20 amino acids. Looked up from germline, CDR1 is MNHEY and CDR2 is SMNVEV (reference sequence). Losses at the gene ends were 3 bases for V and 2 bases for J; bases not matched to a gene: 11. CDR3 region: CASSFRVLGLAGGNTGELFF. In DNA form, the CDR3 reads TGTGCCAGCAGTTTTAGGGTACTTGGACTAGCGGGAGGAAACACCGGGGAGCTGTTTTTT.

This chain links TRBV25-1 with TRBJ2-4, with 10 positions matching TRBD1. V gave up 7 bases and J gave up 2 bases; unmatched junction bases: 5. Per germline, CDR1 MGHDK and CDR2 SYGVNS. The CDR3 is 15 residues long. CDR3 amino acids: CASKKGQGSKNIQYF. DNA for the CDR3: TGTGCCAGCAAAAAGGGACAGGGGTCCAAAAACATTCAGTACTTC.

This sequence joins TRBV19 and TRBJ1-4; D may be TRBD1 (6 bases). V dropped 7 bases and J dropped 8 bases, with 17 bases sitting between them. The CDR3 is 14 amino acids. The V gene's germline CDR1 is LNHDA and CDR2 SQIVND (reference sequence). CDR3 in amino acids: CASTIQGGGEKLFF. DNA of the CDR3: TGTGCCAGTACCATACAGGGAGGTGGAGAAAAACTGTTTTTT.

The rearrangement uses TRBV7-9 and TRBJ2-5; D is undetermined. The CDR3 runs 13 residues. Between the trimmed V and J ends, which lost 2 bases and 5 bases, there was a span of 9 bases. From germline, CDR1 is SEHNR and CDR2 FQNEAQ (reference sequence). CDR3 in amino acids: CASSLQDRETQYF. The CDR3 region has the DNA TGTGCCAGCAGCTTACAGGATCGGGAGACCCAGTACTTC.